This T cell receptor (beta chain) is from a study of control samples from healthy donors and cancer patients. CDR1 and CDR2 from the germline V gene are SGHTA and FQGNSA. Trimming removed 0 bases from V and 10 bases from J, with 15 bases in between. This CDR3 has 14 residues. TCRdb's copy holds only in-frame clones and misses some; the assay was immunoSEQ multiplex PCR. The table includes 160,000 or so clones, about 94% detected once. The specimen was blood. This clonotype was obtained from a woman aged 40 to 50 in good health. The chain uses TRBV7-2 and TRBJ1-1; perhaps TRBD1 as D (5 bases). Here the CDR3 DNA reads TGTGCCAGCAGCTTAGCTCGGGACCCCCCGTCAGCTTTCTTT. This encodes CASSLARDPPSAFF.